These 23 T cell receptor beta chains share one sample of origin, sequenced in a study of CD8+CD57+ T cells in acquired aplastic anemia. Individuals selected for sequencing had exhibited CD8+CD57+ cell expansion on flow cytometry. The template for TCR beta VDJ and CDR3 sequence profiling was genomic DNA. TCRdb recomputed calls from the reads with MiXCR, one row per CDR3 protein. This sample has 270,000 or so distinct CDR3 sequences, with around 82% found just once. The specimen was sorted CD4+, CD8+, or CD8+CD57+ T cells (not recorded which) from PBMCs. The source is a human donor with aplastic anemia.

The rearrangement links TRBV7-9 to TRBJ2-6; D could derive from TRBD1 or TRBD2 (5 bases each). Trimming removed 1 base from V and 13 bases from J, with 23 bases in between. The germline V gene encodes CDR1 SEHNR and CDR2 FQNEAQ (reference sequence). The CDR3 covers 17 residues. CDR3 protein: CASSLVPGELGVGVLTF. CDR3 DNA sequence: TGTGCCAGCAGCTTAGTACCCGGGGAGCTGGGGGTTGGAGTCCTGACTTTC.

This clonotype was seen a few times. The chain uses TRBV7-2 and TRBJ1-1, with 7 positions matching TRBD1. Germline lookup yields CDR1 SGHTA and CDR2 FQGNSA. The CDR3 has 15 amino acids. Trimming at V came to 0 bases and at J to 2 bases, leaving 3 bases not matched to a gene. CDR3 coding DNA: TGTGCCAGCAGCTTAGCTGGGACAGCCAACACTGAAGCTTTCTTT. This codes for CASSLAGTANTEAFF.

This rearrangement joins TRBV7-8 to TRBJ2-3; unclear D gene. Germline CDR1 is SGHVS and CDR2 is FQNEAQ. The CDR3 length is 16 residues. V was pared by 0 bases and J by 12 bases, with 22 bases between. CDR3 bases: TGTGCCAGCAGCTTAGCGGTCGGTCCCGACACAGAGAATCAGTATTTT. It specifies CASSLAVGPDTENQYF.

As DNA, the CDR3 is TGTGCCAGCAGCTCATTGGGACAGCCACAGAACCAGCAGTACTTC. Translating gives CASSSLGQPQNQQYF. V is TRBV7-9 and J is TRBJ2-5, with TRBD1 identical over 7 bases. The V segment lost 4 bases and the J segment 11 bases; nucleotides outside the gene matches: 16. Per germline, CDR1 SEHNR and CDR2 FQNEAQ (reference sequence). The CDR3 is made up of 15 amino acids.

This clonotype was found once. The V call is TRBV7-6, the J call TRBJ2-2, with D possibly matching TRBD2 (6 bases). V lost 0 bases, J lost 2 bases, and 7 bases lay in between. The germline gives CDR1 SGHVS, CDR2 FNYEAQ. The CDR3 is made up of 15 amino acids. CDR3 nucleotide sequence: TGTGCCAGCAGCTTAGCGGGGGGAAACACCGGGGAGCTGTTTTTT. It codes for CASSLAGGNTGELFF.

CDR3 region: CASSVGSDRQSFAFF. For the CDR3, the DNA is TGTGCCAGCAGCGTAGGTTCCGATAGGCAGTCTTTTGCTTTCTTT. V gene TRBV9 combines with J gene TRBJ1-1; D is uncertain. Trimming stripped 0 bases from V and 11 bases from J, with 20 bases between. The CDR3 is made up of 15 amino acids. CDR1 SGDLS and CDR2 YYNGEE come from the germline V gene.

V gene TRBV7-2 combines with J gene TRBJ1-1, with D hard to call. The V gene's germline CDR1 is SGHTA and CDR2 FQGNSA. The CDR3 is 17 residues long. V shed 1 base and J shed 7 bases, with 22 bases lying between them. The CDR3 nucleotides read TGTGCCAGCAGCTTAGGGGAAGGTCACGATACGCAGAATGAAGCTTTCTTT. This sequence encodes CASSLGEGHDTQNEAFF. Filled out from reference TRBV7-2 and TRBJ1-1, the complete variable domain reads GAGVSQSPSNKVTEKGKDVELRCDPISGHTALYWYRQSLGQGLEFLIYFQGNSAPDKSGLPSDRFSAERTGGSVSTLTIQRTQQEDSAVYLCASSLGEGHDTQNEAFFGQGTRLTVV.

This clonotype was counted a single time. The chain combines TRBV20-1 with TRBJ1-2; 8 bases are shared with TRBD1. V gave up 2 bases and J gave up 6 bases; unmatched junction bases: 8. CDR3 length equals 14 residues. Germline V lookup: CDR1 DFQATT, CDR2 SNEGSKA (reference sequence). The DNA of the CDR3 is TGCAGTGCTAGACCCACGGACAGGGTCGATGGCTACACCTTC. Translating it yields CSARPTDRVDGYTF.

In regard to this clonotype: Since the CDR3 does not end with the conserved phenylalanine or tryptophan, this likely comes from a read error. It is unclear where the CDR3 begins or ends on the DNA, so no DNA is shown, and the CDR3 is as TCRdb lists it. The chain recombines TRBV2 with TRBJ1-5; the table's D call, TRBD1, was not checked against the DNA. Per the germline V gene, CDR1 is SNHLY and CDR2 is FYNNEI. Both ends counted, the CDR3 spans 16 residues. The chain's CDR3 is CASSGRPDRDPTDTQY.

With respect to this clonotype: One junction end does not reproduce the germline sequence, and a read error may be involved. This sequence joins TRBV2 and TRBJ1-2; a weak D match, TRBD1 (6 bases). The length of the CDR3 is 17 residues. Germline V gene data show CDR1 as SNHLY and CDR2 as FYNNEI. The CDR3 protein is CASSEYVRGSRYTVCSF. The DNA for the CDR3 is TGTGCCAGCAGTGAATACGTCAGGGGCAGCCGCTACACCGTCTGTTCCTTC.

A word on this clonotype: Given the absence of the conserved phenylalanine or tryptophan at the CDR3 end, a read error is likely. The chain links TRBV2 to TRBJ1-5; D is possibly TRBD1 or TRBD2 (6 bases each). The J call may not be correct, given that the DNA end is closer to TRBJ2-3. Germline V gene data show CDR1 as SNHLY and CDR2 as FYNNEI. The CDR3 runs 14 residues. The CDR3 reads CASGDGGSNPQQYC. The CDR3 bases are TGTGCCAGCGGGGACGGGGGCAGCAATCCGCAGCAGTATTGC.

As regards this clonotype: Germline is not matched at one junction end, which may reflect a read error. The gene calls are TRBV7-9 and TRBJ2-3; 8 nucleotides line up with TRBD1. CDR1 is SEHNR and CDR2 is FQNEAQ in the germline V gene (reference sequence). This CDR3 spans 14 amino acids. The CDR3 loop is CASSPRTGPTKTQF. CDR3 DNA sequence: TGTGCCAGCAGCCCACGGACAGGGCCCACTAAGACGCAGTTT.

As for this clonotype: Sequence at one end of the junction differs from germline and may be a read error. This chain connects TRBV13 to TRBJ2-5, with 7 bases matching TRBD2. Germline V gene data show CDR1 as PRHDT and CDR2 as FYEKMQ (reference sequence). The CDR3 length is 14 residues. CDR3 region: CASRGGSDQETQCF. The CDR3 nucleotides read TGTGCCAGCAGGGGGGGGTCAGACCAAGAGACCCAGTGCTTC.

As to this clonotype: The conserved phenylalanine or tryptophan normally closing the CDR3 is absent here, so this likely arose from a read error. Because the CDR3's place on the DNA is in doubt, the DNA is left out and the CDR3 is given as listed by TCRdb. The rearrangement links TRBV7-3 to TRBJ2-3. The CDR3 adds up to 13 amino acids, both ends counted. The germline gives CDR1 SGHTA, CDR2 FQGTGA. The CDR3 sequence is CASSHEGEGKAYS.

Here the CDR3 reads CASSLVPGELVIGYF. The CDR3 DNA is TGTGCCAGCAGCTTAGTCCCCGGGGAGCTGGTTATTGGATACTTC. The chain couples TRBV7-9 to TRBJ2-5; maybe TRBD2 (5 bases). This CDR3 spans 15 amino acids. Germline V gene sequence: CDR1 SEHNR, CDR2 FQNEAQ (reference sequence). V was pared by 1 base and J by 14 bases, with 23 bases between.

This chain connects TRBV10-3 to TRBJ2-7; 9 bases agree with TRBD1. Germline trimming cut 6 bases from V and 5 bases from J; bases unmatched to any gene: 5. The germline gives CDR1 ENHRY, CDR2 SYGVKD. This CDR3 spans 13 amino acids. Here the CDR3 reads CAIRNGTGNEQYF. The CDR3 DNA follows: TGTGCCATCAGGAACGGGACAGGGAACGAGCAGTACTTC.

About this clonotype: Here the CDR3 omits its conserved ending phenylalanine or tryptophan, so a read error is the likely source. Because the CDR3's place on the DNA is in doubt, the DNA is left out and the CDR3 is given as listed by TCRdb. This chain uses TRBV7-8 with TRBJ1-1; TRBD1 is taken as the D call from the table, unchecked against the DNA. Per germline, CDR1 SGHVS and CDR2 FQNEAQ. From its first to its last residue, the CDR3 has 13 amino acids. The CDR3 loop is CASSLAGHPDTQY.

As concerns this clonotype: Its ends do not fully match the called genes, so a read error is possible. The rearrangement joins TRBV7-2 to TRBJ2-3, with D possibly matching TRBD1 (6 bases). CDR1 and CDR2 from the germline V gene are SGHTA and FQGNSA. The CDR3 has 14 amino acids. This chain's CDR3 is CASNPDRGPYAQYF. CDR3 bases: TGTGCCAGCAACCCGGACAGAGGCCCCTACGCGCAGTACTTT.

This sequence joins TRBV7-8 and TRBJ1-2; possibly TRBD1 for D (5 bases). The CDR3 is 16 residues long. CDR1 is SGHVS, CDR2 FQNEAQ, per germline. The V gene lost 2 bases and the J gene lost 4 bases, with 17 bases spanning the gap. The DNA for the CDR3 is TGTGCCAGCAGCTTACGGGGCGGTGGCTTGGCCTATGGCTACACCTTC. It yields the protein CASSLRGGGLAYGYTF.

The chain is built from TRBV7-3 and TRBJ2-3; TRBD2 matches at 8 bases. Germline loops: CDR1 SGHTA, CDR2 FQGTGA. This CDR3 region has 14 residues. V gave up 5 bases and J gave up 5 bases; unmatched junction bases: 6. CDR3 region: CASSLSGSGDTQYF. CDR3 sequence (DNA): TGTGCCAGCAGCCTGAGCGGGAGCGGAGATACGCAGTATTTT.

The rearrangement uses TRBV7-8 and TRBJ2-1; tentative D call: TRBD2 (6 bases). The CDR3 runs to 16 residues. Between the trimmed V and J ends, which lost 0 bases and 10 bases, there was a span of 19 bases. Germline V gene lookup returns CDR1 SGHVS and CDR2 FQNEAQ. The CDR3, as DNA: TGTGCCAGCAGCTTAGCGGGAGGCGCCGATAGCGAGGAGCAGTTCTTC. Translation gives CASSLAGGADSEEQFF. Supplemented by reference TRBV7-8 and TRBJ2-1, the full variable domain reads GAGVSQSPRYKVAKRGQDVALRCDPISGHVSLFWYQQALGQGPEFLTYFQNEAQLDKSGLPSDRFFAERPEGSVSTLKIQRTQQEDSAVYLCASSLAGGADSEEQFFGPGTRLTVL.

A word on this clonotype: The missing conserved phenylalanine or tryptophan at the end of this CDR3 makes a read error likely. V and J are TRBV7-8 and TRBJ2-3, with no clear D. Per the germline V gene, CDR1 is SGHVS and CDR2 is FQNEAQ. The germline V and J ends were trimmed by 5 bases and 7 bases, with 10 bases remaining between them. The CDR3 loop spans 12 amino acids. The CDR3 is CASSAPPYTQYL. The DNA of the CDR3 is TGTGCCAGCAGCGCCCCCCCCTATACGCAGTATCTT.

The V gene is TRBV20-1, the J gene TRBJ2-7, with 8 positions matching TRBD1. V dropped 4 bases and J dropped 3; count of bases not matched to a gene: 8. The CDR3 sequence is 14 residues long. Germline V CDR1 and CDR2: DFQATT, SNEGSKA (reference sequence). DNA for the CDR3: TGCAGTGCTATAGGAGACAGGGGAATCTACGAGCAGTACTTC. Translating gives CSAIGDRGIYEQYF.